This TCR beta chain comes out of a study of T cell clonality in common variable immunodeficiency. Notes on this clone: The antigen is unknown. The read finishes 3 residues shy of the CDR3 end, and the germline J gene is used to complete it.

Findings and limits, study-wide: Reportedly, TCR beta sequences from common variable immunodeficiency showed fewer deletions and N-nucleotide insertions. CVID patient heterogeneity limited repertoire-clinical complication correlations. Compared with healthy controls, CVID subjects showed increased TCRbeta clonality, mostly in about a third.

Blood samples were heparinized, about 4.5 to 8.5 ml per donor. The CDR3 spans 13 residues. The germline CDR1 and CDR2 sequences are PRHDT and FYEKMQ (reference sequence). J gave up 1 base and V 5 bases, and 1 base lay outside the gene matches. Sequenced by immunoSEQ multiplex PCR; TCRdb stores in-frame clones only, minus some. This sample carries around 47,000 clones, none of them present only once. V and J are TRBV13 and TRBJ1-1, with TRBD1 matching 7 bases. Sequencing was done on a sample of peripheral blood mononuclear cells. The sequence was collected from a person between 18 and 75 years old in good health. Incomplete CDR3 DNA: TGTGCCAGCAGCGGACAGGAGAACACTGAA. It translates to CASSGQENTE. The entire CDR3 protein is CASSGQENTEAFF.